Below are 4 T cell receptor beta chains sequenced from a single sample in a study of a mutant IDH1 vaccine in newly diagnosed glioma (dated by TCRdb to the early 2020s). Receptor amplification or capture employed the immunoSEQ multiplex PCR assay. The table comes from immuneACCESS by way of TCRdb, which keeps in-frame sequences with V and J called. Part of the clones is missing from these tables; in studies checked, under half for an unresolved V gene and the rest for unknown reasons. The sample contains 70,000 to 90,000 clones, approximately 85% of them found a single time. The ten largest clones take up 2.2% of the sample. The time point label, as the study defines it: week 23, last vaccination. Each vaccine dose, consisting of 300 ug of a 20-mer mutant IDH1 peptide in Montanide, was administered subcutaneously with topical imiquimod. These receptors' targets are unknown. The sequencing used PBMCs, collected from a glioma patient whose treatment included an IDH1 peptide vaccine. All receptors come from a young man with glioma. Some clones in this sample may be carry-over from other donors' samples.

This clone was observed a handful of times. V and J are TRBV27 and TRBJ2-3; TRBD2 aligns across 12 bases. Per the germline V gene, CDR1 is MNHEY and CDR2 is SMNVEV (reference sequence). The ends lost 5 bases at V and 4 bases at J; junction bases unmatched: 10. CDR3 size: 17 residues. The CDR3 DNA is TGTGCCAGCAGTCCAGAACCTAGCGGGGGGGGTCCAGATACGCAGTATTTT. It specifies CASSPEPSGGGPDTQYF.

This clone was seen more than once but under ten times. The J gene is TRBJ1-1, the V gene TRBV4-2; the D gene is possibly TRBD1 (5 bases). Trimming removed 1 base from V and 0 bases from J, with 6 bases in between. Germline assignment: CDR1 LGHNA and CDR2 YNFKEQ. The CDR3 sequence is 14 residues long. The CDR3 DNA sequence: TGTGCCAGCAGCCAAGGACAGTTGAACACTGAAGCTTTCTTT. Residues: CASSQGQLNTEAFF.

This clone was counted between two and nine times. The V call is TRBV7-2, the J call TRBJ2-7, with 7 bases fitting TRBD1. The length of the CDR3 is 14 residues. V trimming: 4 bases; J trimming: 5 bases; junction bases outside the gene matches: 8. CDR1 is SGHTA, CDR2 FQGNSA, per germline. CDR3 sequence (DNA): TGTGCCAGCAGCTATGGGACAGCCCAGGACGAGCAGTACTTC. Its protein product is CASSYGTAQDEQYF.

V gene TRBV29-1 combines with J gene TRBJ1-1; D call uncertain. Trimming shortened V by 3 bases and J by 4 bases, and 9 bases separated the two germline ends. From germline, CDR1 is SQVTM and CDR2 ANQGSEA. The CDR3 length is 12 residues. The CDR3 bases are TGCAGCGTTGATGGCAGGACCACTGAAGCTTTCTTT. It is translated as CSVDGRTTEAFF.